The 21 T cell receptor beta chains below all came from one sample that was sequenced in a study of blood T cells in healthy people across ages. Combining a sample-barcoded 5' primer with a J-beta primer mix, a second PCR ran for 7 to 11 cycles. Via MiXCR, TCRdb re-called the 5' RACE reads, giving one row per CDR3 protein. The sample consists of more than 1,400,000 distinct CDR3 sequences, approximately 38% of them appearing once. Input material: blood. Every receptor here comes from a woman aged 18-29 years in good health.

The chain is built from TRBV7-2 and TRBJ2-1; no clear D gene. CDR3 length: 18 amino acids. V dropped 0 bases and J dropped 6 bases, with 21 bases sitting between them. The germline V gene encodes CDR1 SGHTA and CDR2 FQGNSA. The CDR3 sequence is CASSLALSHLRISNEQFF. CDR3 nucleotide sequence: TGTGCCAGCAGCTTAGCGCTAAGTCACCTTAGGATAAGCAATGAGCAGTTCTTC.

The CDR3, as DNA: TGTGCCGGAACAGGGGATTCTAGCACAGATACGCAGTATTTT. Its protein product is CAGTGDSSTDTQYF. The chain joins TRBV2 to TRBJ2-3; 7 bases are a match to TRBD1. The trim removed 11 bases at V and 0 bases at J, leaving 8 bases unmatched. Per the germline V gene, CDR1 is SNHLY and CDR2 is FYNNEI. CDR3 length equals 14 residues.

The V call is TRBV27, the J call TRBJ1-2; 9 positions match TRBD1. Germline V gene lookup returns CDR1 MNHEY and CDR2 SMNVEV (reference sequence). This CDR3 has 14 amino acids. V lost 5 bases, J lost 6 bases, and 7 bases stayed unmatched. For the CDR3, the DNA is TGTGCCAGCAGTATCCAACAGGGGGCTGATGGCTACACCTTC. The encoded protein is CASSIQQGADGYTF.

The CDR3 loop reads CASSLAGQRGAVDTQYF. The CDR3 DNA is TGTGCCAGCAGCTTAGCGGGTCAGCGGGGGGCAGTGGATACGCAGTATTTT. The chain carries TRBV11-2 and TRBJ2-3, with TRBD2 identical over 9 bases. V lost 1 base and J lost 6; bases outside the gene matches: 11. This CDR3 spans 17 amino acids. CDR1 and CDR2 from the germline V gene are SGHAT and FQNNGV. Drawing the rest from reference TRBV11-2 and TRBJ2-3, the complete variable domain is EAGVAQSPRYKIIEKRQSVAFWCNPISGHATLYWYQQILGQGPKLLIQFQNNGVVDDSQLPKDRFSAERLKGVDSTLKIQPAKLEDSAVYLCASSLAGQRGAVDTQYFGPGTRLTVL.

The chain is built from TRBV9 and TRBJ2-7; 7 nucleotides line up with TRBD1. In germline, CDR1 is SGDLS, CDR2 YYNGEE. This CDR3 is built from 14 residues. J lost 4 bases, V lost 0 bases, and 4 bases had no gene match. This chain's CDR3 is CASSVADREYEQYF. CDR3 bases: TGTGCCAGCAGCGTAGCTGACAGGGAGTACGAGCAGTACTTC.

This clonotype was counted a few times. The V and J genes are TRBV11-3 and TRBJ2-7; the D gene is possibly TRBD1 (7 bases). The CDR3 length is 13 residues. Germline loops: CDR1 SGHNT, CDR2 YENEEA. V dropped 7 bases and J dropped 5 bases, with 15 bases sitting between them. CDR3 bases: TGTGCCAGCATTGGCGGGACAGCCAACGAGCAGTACTTC. Translated: CASIGGTANEQYF.

The chain couples TRBV6-5 to TRBJ2-3, with TRBD2 matching over 12 bases. The V gene end was trimmed by 7 bases and the J gene end by 4 bases; junction bases not matched to a gene: 9. The CDR3 extends over 16 amino acids. Germline-derived CDR1 and CDR2 are MNHEY and SVGAGI. The DNA for the CDR3 is TGTGCCAGCATCCAAGCGGCTAGCGGGGGGGCAGATACGCAGTATTTT. Amino acid sequence: CASIQAASGGADTQYF.

This clonotype was recorded a few times. The rearrangement links TRBV20-1 to TRBJ1-1; D ambiguous. The CDR3 loop spans 13 amino acids. The germline gives CDR1 DFQATT, CDR2 SNEGSKA (reference sequence). Deletions cut 5 bases from V and 0 bases from J, with 10 bases between. CDR3 residues: CSAVGPLNTEAFF. Here the CDR3 DNA reads TGCAGTGCTGTAGGACCATTGAACACTGAAGCTTTCTTT.

J is TRBJ2-1 and V is TRBV7-2; tentative D call: TRBD2 (5 bases). V lost 5 bases, J lost 13 bases, and 18 bases lay in between. CDR1 SGHTA and CDR2 FQGNSA come from the germline V gene. This CDR3 spans 13 amino acids. Here the CDR3 reads CASSPSASLVQFF. CDR3 DNA sequence: TGTGCCAGCAGCCCCTCCGCCTCACTAGTTCAGTTCTTC. Together with reference TRBV7-2 and TRBJ2-1, the CDR3 gives the full variable domain: GAGVSQSPSNKVTEKGKDVELRCDPISGHTALYWYRQSLGQGLEFLIYFQGNSAPDKSGLPSDRFSAERTGGSVSTLTIQRTQQEDSAVYLCASSPSASLVQFFGPGTRLTVL.

The rearrangement uses TRBV5-1 and TRBJ1-6; D gene unclear. Between the trimmed V and J ends, which lost 0 bases and 10 bases, there was a span of 14 bases. The CDR3 totals 15 residues. Germline V CDR1 and CDR2: SGHRS, YFSETQ. CDR3 DNA sequence: TGCGCCAGCAGCTTGGCCCTGGGAAAAGGATCACCCCTCCACTTT. Protein sequence: CASSLALGKGSPLHF.

This chain links TRBV11-2 with TRBJ2-1; D possibly corresponds to TRBD1 (6 bases). Germline V lookup: CDR1 SGHAT, CDR2 FQNNGV. CDR3 length: 16 amino acids. V shed 3 bases and J shed 1 base, with 13 bases lying between them. The CDR3 protein is CASSFLTGISYNEQFF. CDR3 nucleotides: TGTGCCAGCAGCTTCCTCACAGGGATATCCTACAATGAGCAGTTCTTC.

This clonotype was seen only a few times. The rearrangement links TRBV11-2 to TRBJ1-1; 9 bases align to TRBD1. CDR3 length: 16 amino acids. Trimming at V came to 0 bases and at J to 0 bases, leaving 2 bases not matched to a gene. Per germline, CDR1 SGHAT and CDR2 FQNNGV. The CDR3 DNA is TGTGCCAGCAGCTTAGACGGGACAGGGTTGAACACTGAAGCTTTCTTT. It encodes CASSLDGTGLNTEAFF.

This clonotype was observed a few times. This chain connects TRBV2 to TRBJ1-1, with 7 bases fitting TRBD1. CDR3 length: 14 residues. Per germline, CDR1 SNHLY and CDR2 FYNNEI. V lost 7 bases, J lost 2 bases, and 7 bases stayed unmatched. CDR3 sequence reads: CASNPQGDNTEAFF. In DNA form, the CDR3 reads TGTGCCAGCAACCCTCAGGGGGACAACACTGAAGCTTTCTTT. Full variable domain (outside the CDR3, taken from reference TRBV2 and TRBJ1-1): EPEVTQTPSHQVTQMGQEVILRCVPISNHLYFYWYRQILGQKVEFLVSFYNNEISEKSEIFDDQFSVERPDGSNFTLKIRSTKLEDSAMYFCASNPQGDNTEAFFGQGTRLTVV.

This clonotype was seen only a few times. The chain employs TRBV6-1 and TRBJ1-6; no firm D call. V was clipped by 2 bases and J by 10 bases, with 6 bases between them. From germline, CDR1 is MNHNS and CDR2 SASEGT. The CDR3 sequence is 12 residues long. CDR3 sequence reads: CASSEPRSPLHF. In DNA, the CDR3 is TGTGCCAGCAGTGAACCACGGTCACCCCTCCACTTT.

The V gene is TRBV6-5, the J gene TRBJ1-2; the D gene is possibly TRBD1 (6 bases). V lost 5 bases and J 3 bases, leaving 16 bases between the germline ends. Germline V gene lookup returns CDR1 MNHEY and CDR2 SVGAGI. The CDR3 consists of 15 residues. The CDR3 bases are TGTGCCAGCAGTAACCCCGGGAGGGGGGACTATGGCTACACCTTC. Translating it yields CASSNPGRGDYGYTF.

This clonotype has a handful of counts. The chain is built from TRBV20-1 and TRBJ1-1, with D maybe TRBD1 (5 bases). The V end lost 2 bases, the J end lost 1 base, and 17 bases lay between the germline ends. CDR3 length equals 16 residues. The germline V gene encodes CDR1 DFQATT and CDR2 SNEGSKA (reference sequence). The CDR3 sequence is CSARSAGGSANTEAFF. CDR3 DNA: TGCAGTGCTAGATCGGCTGGGGGGTCCGCGAACACTGAAGCTTTCTTT.

The genes are TRBV29-1 and TRBJ2-3; D is uncertain. The CDR3 covers 14 residues. Deletions cut 6 bases from V and 0 bases from J, with 13 bases between. The germline V gene encodes CDR1 SQVTM and CDR2 ANQGSEA. The CDR3 nucleotides are TGCAGCGTCCCGGCCCCCTACAGCACAGATACGCAGTATTTT. It yields the protein CSVPAPYSTDTQYF.

The chain couples TRBV20-1 to TRBJ1-1; 9 bases are a match to TRBD1. Per the germline V gene, CDR1 is DFQATT and CDR2 is SNEGSKA (reference sequence). V lost 6 bases and J lost 11; bases outside the gene matches: 10. The CDR3 has 12 residues. Here the CDR3 reads CSARDRESGAFF. The CDR3 bases are TGCAGTGCAAGGGACAGGGAATCGGGGGCTTTCTTT.

The chain uses TRBV6-2 or TRBV6-3 and TRBJ2-7; 7 nucleotides agree with TRBD2. V shed 2 bases and J 5 bases; nucleotides not matched to a gene: 6. This CDR3 region has 14 residues. In germline, CDR1 is MNHEY, CDR2 SVGEGT. Here the CDR3 reads CASSYTTSFDEQYF. The CDR3, as DNA: TGTGCCAGCAGTTACACGACTAGCTTCGACGAGCAGTACTTC.

This clonotype was detected a few times. The rearrangement joins TRBV7-8 to TRBJ2-1; 11 bases are shared with TRBD1. Germline V gene sequence: CDR1 SGHVS, CDR2 FQNEAQ. This CDR3 has 16 residues. J gave up 7 bases and V 3 bases, and 8 bases lay outside the gene matches. DNA for the CDR3: TGTGCCAGCAGCTTGGTACGGGACAGGGGGGATAATGAGCAGTTCTTC. It specifies CASSLVRDRGDNEQFF.

There are many counts of this clonotype. V gene TRBV5-1 combines with J gene TRBJ2-1, with 7 nucleotides matching TRBD2. Per germline, CDR1 SGHRS and CDR2 YFSETQ. After removal of 0 bases from V and 3 bases from J, the junction contained 6 bases not matched to a gene. There are 16 residues in the CDR3. In nucleotides, the CDR3 is TGCGCCAGCAGCTTGGTTGCTAGCGGAGACTACAATGAGCAGTTCTTC. Residues: CASSLVASGDYNEQFF.